The 5 T cell receptor beta chains listed next were all sequenced from one sample in a study of blood T cells in healthy people across ages. The use of a sample-barcoded 5' primer and a J-beta primer mix characterized a second PCR of about 7 to 12 cycles. TCRdb ran MiXCR on the 5' RACE reads and lists one entry per CDR3 protein. The sample carries some 1.4 million distinct CDR3 sequences, roughly 45% recorded once. Sample: blood. Receptors originate from a woman aged 18 to 35 in good health.

The chain recombines TRBV19 with TRBJ2-5, with D perhaps TRBD2 (5 bases). V shed 1 base and J shed 1 base, with 10 bases lying between them. The CDR3 consists of 15 residues. The germline CDR1 and CDR2 sequences are LNHDA and SQIVND (reference sequence). The CDR3 here is CASSIGERLQETQYF. DNA for the CDR3: TGTGCCAGTAGTATAGGGGAGCGGCTCCAAGAGACCCAGTACTTC.

This chain uses TRBV20-1 with TRBJ1-2, with a possible D match to TRBD1 (6 bases). V was cut by 6 bases and J by 8 bases, with 19 bases left in between. Germline V CDR1 and CDR2: DFQATT, SNEGSKA (reference sequence). The CDR3 sequence is 13 residues long. The CDR3 DNA reads TGCAGTGCCCGTGGTGAAGGGACAAAAGGCTACACCTTC. Its protein is CSARGEGTKGYTF.

This clonotype was seen only once. The CDR3 here is CASRGDTTTDTQYF. In DNA form, the CDR3 reads TGTGCCAGCAGGGGGGACACCACCACAGATACGCAGTATTTT. This chain connects TRBV27 to TRBJ2-3; D possibly corresponds to TRBD1 (6 bases). Germline-derived CDR1 and CDR2 are MNHEY and SMNVEV (reference sequence). Trimming left V 6 bases short and J 2 bases short, with 12 bases between. This CDR3 spans 14 amino acids.

The V call is TRBV5-6, the J call TRBJ2-4; 7 bases agree with TRBD1. J gave up 7 bases and V 5 bases, and 6 bases lay outside the gene matches. From germline, CDR1 is SGHDT and CDR2 YYEEEE. The CDR3 runs to 13 residues. The CDR3 nucleotides are TGTGCCAGCAGGTCACAGGGGATGAACATTCAGTACTTC. It is translated as CASRSQGMNIQYF.

The V call is TRBV7-9, the J call TRBJ1-2; D may be TRBD1 (6 bases). The V end was cut by 5 bases, the J end by 0 bases, with 10 bases between. The CDR3 has 14 residues. Germline V lookup: CDR1 SEHNR, CDR2 FQNEAQ (reference sequence). The CDR3 region has the DNA TGTGCCAGCAGCGTCCAGGGGACTAACTATGGCTACACCTTC. It is translated as CASSVQGTNYGYTF.